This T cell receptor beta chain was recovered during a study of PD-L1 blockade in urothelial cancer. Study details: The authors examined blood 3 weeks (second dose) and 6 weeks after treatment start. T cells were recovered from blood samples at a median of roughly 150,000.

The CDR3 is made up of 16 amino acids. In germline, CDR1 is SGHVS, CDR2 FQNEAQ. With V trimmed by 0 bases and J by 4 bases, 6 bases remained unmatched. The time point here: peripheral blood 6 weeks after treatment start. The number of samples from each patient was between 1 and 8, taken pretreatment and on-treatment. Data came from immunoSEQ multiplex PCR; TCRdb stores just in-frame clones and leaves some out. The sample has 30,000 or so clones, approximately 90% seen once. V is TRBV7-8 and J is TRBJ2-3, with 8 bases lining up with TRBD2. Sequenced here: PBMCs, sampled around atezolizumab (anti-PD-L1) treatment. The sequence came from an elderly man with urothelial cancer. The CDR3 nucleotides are TGTGCCAGCAGCTTAGCGCTTACGGGAGGGTCAGATACGCAGTATTTT. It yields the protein CASSLALTGGSDTQYF.